What follows are 15 T cell receptor beta chains derived from one specimen sequenced in a study of beta chain features in type 1 diabetes. The entirety of the isolated RNA underwent reverse transcription, so expressed TCRB transcripts were sequenced. Measured with immunoSEQ multiplex PCR; TCRdb has only the in-frame clones, and not every one. The sample shows about 350,000 clones, about 20% of them seen only once. What was sequenced was naive CD4+ T cells from blood. The receptors derive from a woman between 18 and 29 years old in good health.

The V gene is TRBV30, the J gene TRBJ2-1; 7 nucleotides agree with TRBD1. Germline assignment: CDR1 GTSNPN and CDR2 SVGIG (reference sequence). V trimming: 4 bases; J trimming: 8 bases; junction bases outside the gene matches: 11. The CDR3 length is 14 residues. The DNA for the CDR3 is TGTGCCTGGAACCTACACCAGGGGGTCGATGAGCAGTTCTTC. It specifies CAWNLHQGVDEQFF.

The genes are TRBV4-1 and TRBJ1-2; 11 bases map to TRBD1. The germline V gene has CDR1 MGHRA and CDR2 YSYEKL. There are 16 residues in the CDR3. With 2 bases clipped from V and 2 bases from J, the junction kept 4 bases outside the gene matches. The CDR3 is CASSQTWTGGNYGYTF. CDR3 coding DNA: TGCGCCAGCAGCCAAACCTGGACAGGGGGCAACTATGGCTACACCTTC.

The chain carries TRBV30 and TRBJ1-2, with D perhaps matching TRBD1 (5 bases). CDR3 size: 13 residues. The V end lost 4 bases, the J end lost 2 bases, and 11 bases lay between the germline ends. Germline V CDR1 and CDR2: GTSNPN, SVGIG (reference sequence). The CDR3 protein is CAWNRQMNYGYTF. Written as DNA, the CDR3 is TGTGCCTGGAATCGACAGATGAACTATGGCTACACCTTC.

This clone was seen a handful of times. This chain connects TRBV11-1 to TRBJ1-2; D perhaps matches TRBD1 (5 bases). The germline V and J ends were trimmed by 5 bases and 7 bases, with 8 bases remaining between them. This CDR3 is built from 11 residues. Germline V gene sequence: CDR1 SGHAT, CDR2 FQDESV (reference sequence). CDR3 coding DNA: TGTGCCAGCAGCGACGGGGGTGGCTACACCTTC. This translates into CASSDGGGYTF.

This clone occurred a few times. The chain joins TRBV12-5 to TRBJ1-1; tentatively, D is TRBD1 (6 bases). Trimming took off 6 bases at V and 8 bases at J, with 19 bases between the two ends. This CDR3 spans 14 amino acids. The V gene's germline CDR1 is LGHNT and CDR2 FRNRAP. The CDR3 is CASGLRTTGREAFF. CDR3 sequence (DNA): TGTGCTAGTGGCCTCAGGACAACAGGGAGAGAAGCTTTCTTT.

This sequence joins TRBV10-3 and TRBJ2-2; D may be TRBD1 (6 bases). CDR1 and CDR2 (germline): ENHRY, SYGVKD. Trimming stripped 5 bases from V and 4 bases from J, with 11 bases between. This CDR3 region has 14 residues. The CDR3 protein is CAISRTVTTGELFF. CDR3 DNA: TGTGCCATCAGTCGGACAGTTACCACCGGGGAGCTGTTTTTT.

This clone occurred a few times. The V and J genes are TRBV4-3 and TRBJ1-6; 11 bases are shared with TRBD1. The CDR3 contains 15 residues. V gave up 3 bases and J gave up 8 bases; unmatched junction bases: 3. Germline CDR1 is LGHNA and CDR2 is YSLEER. CDR3 sequence reads: CASSQGQGDYSPLHF. As DNA, the CDR3 is TGCGCCAGCAGCCAGGGACAGGGGGATTATTCACCCCTCCACTTT.

As to this clone: Other DNA sequences from this sample encode an identical CDR3 as well. V usage is TRBV2 and J usage is TRBJ2-5; D not resolved. Trimming left V 2 bases short and J 4 bases short, with 5 bases between. This CDR3 comprises 12 residues. The germline CDR1 and CDR2 sequences are SNHLY and FYNNEI. This CDR3 is CASSETSETQYF. The DNA for the CDR3 is TGTGCCAGCAGTGAAACATCAGAGACCCAGTACTTC.

The chain has TRBV11-3 and TRBJ2-3, with D possibly being TRBD1 (6 bases). Germline assignment: CDR1 SGHNT and CDR2 YENEEA. The V end lost 4 bases, the J end lost 0 bases, and 20 bases lay between the germline ends. CDR3 size: 18 residues. This chain's CDR3 is CASSSPLGRGGSTDTQYF. The CDR3 nucleotides are TGTGCCAGCAGCTCACCCCTGGGCAGGGGCGGGAGCACAGATACGCAGTATTTT.

CDR3 in DNA: TGCAGCGCCCGCTTACAGGGTTATAATTCACCCCTCCACTTT. Encoded protein: CSARLQGYNSPLHF. The gene calls are TRBV29-1 and TRBJ1-6, with D possibly TRBD1 on 6 matching bases. This CDR3 has 14 amino acids. V gave up 7 bases and J gave up 4 bases, with 14 bases separating them. Germline CDR1 is SQVTM and CDR2 is ANQGSEA.

This clone was observed a few times. This sequence joins TRBV18 and TRBJ2-7; D call uncertain. V dropped 0 bases and J dropped 2 bases, with 5 bases sitting between them. The germline gives CDR1 KGHSH, CDR2 LQKENI. There are 13 residues in the CDR3. The chain's CDR3 is CASSPPGPYEQYF. CDR3 coding DNA: TGTGCCAGCTCACCACCTGGCCCCTACGAGCAGTACTTC. Full variable domain (outside the CDR3, taken from reference TRBV18 and TRBJ2-7): NAGVMQNPRHLVRRRGQEARLRCSPMKGHSHVYWYRQLPEEGLKFMVYLQKENIIDESGMPKERFSAEFPKEGPSILRIQQVVRGDSAAYFCASSPPGPYEQYFGPGTRLTVT.

V is TRBV29-1 and J is TRBJ2-3; 7 bases map to TRBD2. CDR3 length: 14 residues. CDR1 and CDR2 from the germline V gene are SQVTM and ANQGSEA. The trim removed 6 bases at V and 1 base at J, leaving 7 bases unmatched. The CDR3 spells CSVEEGGGTDTQYF. CDR3 nucleotides: TGCAGCGTGGAGGAGGGAGGGGGCACAGATACGCAGTATTTT.

V gene TRBV11-2 combines with J gene TRBJ2-7, with 7 bases fitting TRBD1. Germline trimming cut 5 bases from V and 6 bases from J; bases unmatched to any gene: 7. CDR3 length equals 13 residues. Germline V gene lookup returns CDR1 SGHAT and CDR2 FQNNGV. The CDR3, as DNA: TGTGCCAGCAGCAACGACAGGGTCGGCGAGCAGTACTTC. As protein: CASSNDRVGEQYF. The full variable domain, with the rest looked up from reference TRBV11-2 and TRBJ2-7, is EAGVAQSPRYKIIEKRQSVAFWCNPISGHATLYWYQQILGQGPKLLIQFQNNGVVDDSQLPKDRFSAERLKGVDSTLKIQPAKLEDSAVYLCASSNDRVGEQYFGPGTRLTVT.

This clone was counted between two and nine times. The chain has TRBV14 and TRBJ2-5; perhaps TRBD2 as D (6 bases). The CDR3 contains 15 residues. The germline gives CDR1 SGHDN, CDR2 FVKESK. Trimming left V 4 bases short and J 2 bases short, with 14 bases between. DNA for the CDR3: TGTGCCAGCAGCCTCCTCGGGACTGTTCAAGAGACCCAGTACTTC. It is translated as CASSLLGTVQETQYF.

J is TRBJ2-1 and V is TRBV29-1; D is undetermined. The CDR3 consists of 11 residues. The V and J ends lost 2 bases and 5 bases respectively, with 4 bases between them. The germline CDR1 and CDR2 sequences are SQVTM and ANQGSEA. CDR3 sequence: CSVEQDNEQFF. In DNA form, the CDR3 reads TGCAGCGTTGAACAGGACAATGAGCAGTTCTTC.